This T cell receptor beta chain is drawn from a study of cytomegalovirus exposure and HLA in healthy donors. Whole-study findings and limits: It was likely that a cluster of highly shared sequence variants was a sequencing artifact. In a later analysis, TCR beta V- and J-gene trimming was associated with a missense DCLRE1C variant. Within a later analysis, the majority of CMV-associated TCR beta chains appeared HLA-restricted. Donors belonging to an Asian-associated ancestry cluster reportedly showed fewer N-insertions in productive TCRs than the roughly 670-donor mean, according to what a later analysis found.

Remarks on this clone: Its target is unknown.

Germline V gene sequence: CDR1 SGDLS, CDR2 YYNGEE. Trimming left V 3 bases short and J 8 bases short, with 11 bases between. The CDR3 totals 13 residues. PCR used 60 Vbeta primers and 13 Jbeta primers. Sequencing was performed with immunoSEQ multiplex PCR; in TCRdb, only in-frame clones are kept and a portion is missing. The sample has fewer than 200,000 clones; around 75% are singletons. This sequence originates from a female donor in good health and CMV-seronegative. The material sequenced was PBMCs. The genes are TRBV9 and TRBJ1-4; weak D call: TRBD1 (6 bases). The CDR3 coding sequence is TGTGCCAGCAGCGGTCGACAGGAGGAAAAACTGTTTTTT. It specifies CASSGRQEEKLFF.